This T cell receptor beta chain stems from a study of monozygotic twins with cystic fibrosis. Of note for this clone: The antigen remains unidentified.

The study, taken as a whole, reports: No link emerged between shared CDR3 counts and age, concordance or severity. Co-twins had the most similar V usage for 13 of 16 pairs, J for 8. Monozygotic CF twins shared more identical nucleotide clonotypes than unrelated patients.

Data came from immunoSEQ multiplex PCR; TCRdb stores just in-frame clones and leaves some out. The repertoire holds fewer than 30,000 clones, with over 80% as singletons. The ends were cut back, 6 bases at V and 8 bases at J, with 22 bases in the middle. Per the germline V gene, CDR1 is MDHEN and CDR2 is SYDVKM. The CDR3 loop spans 15 amino acids. The V call is TRBV28, the J call TRBJ1-2; D remains unclear. The sequenced sample consisted of blood. The TCR sequence derives from a girl aged 2-10 years with cystic fibrosis. The CDR3 here is CASRMEMGEIEGYTF. CDR3 sequence (DNA): TGTGCCAGCAGGATGGAGATGGGTGAAATAGAGGGCTACACCTTC.